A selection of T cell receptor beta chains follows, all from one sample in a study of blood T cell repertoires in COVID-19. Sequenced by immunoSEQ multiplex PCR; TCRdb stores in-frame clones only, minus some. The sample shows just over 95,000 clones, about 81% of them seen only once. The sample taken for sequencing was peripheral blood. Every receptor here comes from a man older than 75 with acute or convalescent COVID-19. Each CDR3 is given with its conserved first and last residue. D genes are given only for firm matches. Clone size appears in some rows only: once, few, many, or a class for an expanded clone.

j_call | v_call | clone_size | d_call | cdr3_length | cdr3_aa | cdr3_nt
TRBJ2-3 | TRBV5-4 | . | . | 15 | CASSLFTTSTDTQYF | TGTGCCAGCAGCTTATTCACCACTAGCACAGATACGCAGTATTTT
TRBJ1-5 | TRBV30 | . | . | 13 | CAWSLGANQPQHF | TGTGCCTGGAGTTTAGGGGCAAATCAGCCCCAGCATTTT
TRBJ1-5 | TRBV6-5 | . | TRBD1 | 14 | CASRPAGTGKPQHF | TGTGCCAGCAGGCCGGCCGGGACAGGGAAGCCCCAGCATTTT
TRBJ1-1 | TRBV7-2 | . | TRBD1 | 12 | CASSSDRGEAFF | TGTGCCAGCAGCTCAGACAGGGGTGAAGCTTTCTTT
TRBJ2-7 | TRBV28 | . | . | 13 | CASSLPQSREQYF | TGTGCCAGCAGTTTACCCCAATCGAGGGAGCAGTACTTC
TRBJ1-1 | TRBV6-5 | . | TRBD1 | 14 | CASSYKGQGAKAFF | TGTGCCAGCAGTTACAAGGGACAGGGGGCGAAAGCTTTCTTT
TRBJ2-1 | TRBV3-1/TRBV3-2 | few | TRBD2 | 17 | CASSPHAGTSGGNEQFF | TGTGCCAGCAGCCCCCATGCCGGGACTAGCGGGGGTAATGAGCAGTTCTTC
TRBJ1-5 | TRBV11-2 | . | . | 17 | CASSLGGGRREAQPQHF | TGTGCCAGCAGCTTAGGGGGGGGTCGGAGGGAAGCTCAGCCCCAGCATTTT
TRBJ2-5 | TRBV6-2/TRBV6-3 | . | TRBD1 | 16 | CASSYSGQGWGETQYF | TGTGCCAGCAGTTATTCGGGACAGGGCTGGGGAGAGACCCAGTACTTC
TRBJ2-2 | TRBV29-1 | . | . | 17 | CSVEGQGEAGITGELFF | TGCAGCGTTGAGGGGCAGGGTGAGGCGGGGATCACCGGGGAGCTGTTTTTT
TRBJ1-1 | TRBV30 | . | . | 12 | CAWGTGRAEAFF | TGTGCCTGGGGTACAGGGAGAGCTGAAGCTTTCTTT
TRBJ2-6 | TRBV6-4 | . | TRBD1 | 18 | CASSATGGPTSGANVLTF | TGTGCCAGCAGTGCCACAGGGGGTCCTACCTCTGGGGCCAACGTCCTGACTTTC
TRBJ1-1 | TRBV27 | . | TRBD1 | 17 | CASSYSPLTGMNTEAFF | TGTGCCAGCAGTTATAGCCCGTTGACAGGGATGAACACTGAAGCTTTCTTT
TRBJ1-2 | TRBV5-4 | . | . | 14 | CASSLEQPNYGYTF | TGTGCCAGCAGCTTGGAACAGCCAAACTATGGCTACACCTTC
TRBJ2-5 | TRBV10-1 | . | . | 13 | CASSVNPQETQYF | TGCGCCAGCAGTGTTAACCCTCAGGAGACCCAGTACTTC
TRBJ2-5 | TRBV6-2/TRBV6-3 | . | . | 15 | CASSYGNRAQETQYF | TGTGCCAGCAGTTACGGTAACAGGGCCCAAGAGACCCAGTACTTC
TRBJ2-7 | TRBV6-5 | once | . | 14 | CASSHTVGAYEQYF | TGTGCCAGCAGTCACACCGTGGGCGCCTACGAGCAGTACTTC
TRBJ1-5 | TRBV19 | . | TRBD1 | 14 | CASSESRGFQPQHF | TGTGCCAGTAGTGAGTCCAGGGGGTTTCAGCCCCAGCATTTT
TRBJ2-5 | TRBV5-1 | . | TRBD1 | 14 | CASGRGNQEETQYF | TGCGCCAGCGGCAGGGGGAATCAGGAGGAGACCCAGTACTTC
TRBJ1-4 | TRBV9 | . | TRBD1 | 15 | CASSPHQGANEKLFF | TGTGCCAGCAGCCCCCACCAGGGGGCTAACGAAAAACTGTTTTTT
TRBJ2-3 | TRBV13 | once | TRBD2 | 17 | CASSVLLAGASVDTQYF | TGTGCCAGCAGCGTCTTACTAGCGGGAGCATCAGTAGATACGCAGTATTTT
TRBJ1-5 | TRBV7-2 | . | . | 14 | CASSPMGGNQPQHF | TGTGCCAGCAGCCCTATGGGGGGAAATCAGCCCCAGCATTTT
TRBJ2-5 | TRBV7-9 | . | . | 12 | CASSARGETQYF | TGTGCCAGCAGCGCGAGAGGAGAGACCCAGTACTTC
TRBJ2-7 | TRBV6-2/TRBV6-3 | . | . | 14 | CASSFQGGLYEQYF | TGTGCCAGCAGCTTCCAAGGAGGCCTCTACGAGCAGTACTTC
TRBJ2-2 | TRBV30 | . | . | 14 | CAWSRTTNTGELFF | TGTGCCTGGAGCCGGACTACGAACACCGGGGAGCTGTTTTTT
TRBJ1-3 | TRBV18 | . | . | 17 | CASSPIMSGVDGNTVYF | TGTGCCAGCTCACCAATCATGTCGGGGGTGGACGGAAACACCGTATATTTT
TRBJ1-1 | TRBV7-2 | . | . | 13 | CASRWGPDTEAFF | TGTGCCAGCCGCTGGGGGCCTGACACTGAAGCTTTCTTT
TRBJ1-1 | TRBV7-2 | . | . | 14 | CASSTQGSNTEAFF | TGTGCCAGCAGCACCCAGGGTTCCAACACTGAAGCTTTCTTT
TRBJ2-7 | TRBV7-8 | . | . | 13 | CASSLAPGAEQYF | TGTGCCAGCAGCTTGGCCCCAGGGGCCGAGCAGTACTTC
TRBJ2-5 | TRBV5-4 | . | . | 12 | CASSPSRETQYF | TGTGCCAGCAGCCCCTCTAGAGAGACCCAGTACTTC
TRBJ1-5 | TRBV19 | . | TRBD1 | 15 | CASYTGGISNQPQHF | TGTGCCAGTTATACAGGGGGGATAAGCAATCAGCCCCAGCATTTT
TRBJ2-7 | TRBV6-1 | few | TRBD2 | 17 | CASSEILGAGPPYEQYF | TGTGCCAGCAGTGAAATTTTAGGAGCGGGACCCCCCTACGAGCAGTACTTC
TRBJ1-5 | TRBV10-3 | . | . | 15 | CAISEGDSSNQPQHF | TGTGCCATCAGTGAAGGAGATAGCAGCAATCAGCCCCAGCATTTT
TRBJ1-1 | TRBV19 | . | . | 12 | CASNQGNTEAFF | TGTGCCAGTAATCAGGGGAACACTGAAGCTTTCTTT
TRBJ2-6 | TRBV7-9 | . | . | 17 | CASSATGRAAGANVLTF | TGTGCCAGCAGCGCAACCGGCAGGGCAGCAGGGGCCAACGTCCTGACTTTC
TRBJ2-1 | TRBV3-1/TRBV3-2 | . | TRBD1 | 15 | CASSQETGDYNEQFF | TGTGCCAGCAGCCAAGAAACAGGGGACTACAATGAGCAGTTCTTC
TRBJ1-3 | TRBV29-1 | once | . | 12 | CSVQLIANTIYF | TGCAGCGTACAACTAATTGCGAACACCATATATTTT
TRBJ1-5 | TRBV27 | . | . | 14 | CASSFGSQNQPQHF | TGTGCCAGCAGTTTCGGTTCACAGAATCAGCCCCAGCATTTT
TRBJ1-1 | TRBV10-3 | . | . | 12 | CAISGQNTEAFF | TGTGCCATCAGTGGGCAGAACACTGAAGCTTTCTTT
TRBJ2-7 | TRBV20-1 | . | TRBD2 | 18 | CSASYGRFLAGGPYEQYF | TGCAGTGCTAGTTACGGGCGATTTCTAGCGGGGGGCCCCTACGAGCAGTACTTC
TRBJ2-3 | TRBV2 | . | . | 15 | CASSAEMTSTDTQYF | TGTGCCAGCAGTGCTGAAATGACTAGCACAGATACGCAGTATTTT
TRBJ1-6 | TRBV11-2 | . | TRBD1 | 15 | CASSGFRDRGLRLHF | TGTGCCAGCAGCGGGTTCCGGGACAGGGGTTTACGCCTCCACTTT
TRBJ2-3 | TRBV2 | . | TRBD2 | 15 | CASSLLAVGTDTQYF | TGTGCCAGCAGCCTACTAGCGGTTGGAACAGATACGCAGTATTTT
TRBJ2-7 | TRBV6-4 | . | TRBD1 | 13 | CASSRDRGGEQYF | TGTGCCAGCAGCCGGGACAGGGGAGGCGAGCAGTACTTC
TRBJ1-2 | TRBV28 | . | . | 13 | CASSFGGRDGYTF | TGTGCCAGCAGTTTCGGGGGGCGGGATGGCTACACCTTC
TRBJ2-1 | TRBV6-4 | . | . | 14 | CASRAGLSYNEQFF | TGTGCCAGCAGAGCGGGCCTCTCCTACAATGAGCAGTTCTTC
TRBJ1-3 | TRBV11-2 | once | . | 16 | CASSLAGGASGNTIYF | TGTGCCAGCAGCTTAGCTGGGGGGGCCTCTGGAAACACCATATATTTT
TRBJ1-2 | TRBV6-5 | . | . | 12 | CASSPGGGGYTF | TGTGCCAGCAGCCCCGGCGGTGGTGGCTACACCTTC
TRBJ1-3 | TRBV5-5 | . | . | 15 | CASSNTGSSGNTIYF | TGTGCCAGCAGCAACACAGGGAGCTCTGGAAACACCATATATTTT
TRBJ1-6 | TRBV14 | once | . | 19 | CASSQVREWAGSYNSPLHF | TGTGCCAGCAGCCAAGTCCGAGAATGGGCTGGCTCCTATAATTCACCCCTCCACTTT
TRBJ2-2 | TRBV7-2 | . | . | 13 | CASSLALPGELFF | TGTGCCAGCAGCCTAGCCCTCCCCGGGGAGCTGTTTTTT
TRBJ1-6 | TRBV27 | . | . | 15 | CASSLPGGSNSPLHF | TGTGCCAGCAGTCTCCCGGGGGGGTCCAATTCACCCCTCCACTTT
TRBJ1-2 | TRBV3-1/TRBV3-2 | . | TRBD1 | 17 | CASSQDRDRGRDGGYTF | TGTGCCAGCAGCCAAGATCGGGACAGGGGGCGAGACGGTGGCTACACCTTC
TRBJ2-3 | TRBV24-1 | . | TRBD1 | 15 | CATSVDREWTDTQYF | TGTGCCACCAGCGTCGACAGGGAGTGGACAGATACGCAGTATTTT
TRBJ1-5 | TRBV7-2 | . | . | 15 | CASSPTSSSNQPQHF | TGTGCCAGCAGCCCCACATCTTCTAGCAATCAGCCCCAGCATTTT
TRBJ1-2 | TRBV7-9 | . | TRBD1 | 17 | CASSSLTGGIFNYGYTF | TGTGCCAGCAGCTCCTTGACAGGGGGCATATTTAACTATGGCTACACCTTC
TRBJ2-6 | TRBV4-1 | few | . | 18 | CASSQDRGSSSGANVLTF | TGCGCCAGCAGCCAAGATCGAGGCAGCTCCTCTGGGGCCAACGTCCTGACTTTC
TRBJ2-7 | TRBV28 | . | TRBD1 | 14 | CASSALGQGDEQYF | TGTGCCAGCAGTGCCCTAGGACAGGGGGACGAGCAGTACTTC